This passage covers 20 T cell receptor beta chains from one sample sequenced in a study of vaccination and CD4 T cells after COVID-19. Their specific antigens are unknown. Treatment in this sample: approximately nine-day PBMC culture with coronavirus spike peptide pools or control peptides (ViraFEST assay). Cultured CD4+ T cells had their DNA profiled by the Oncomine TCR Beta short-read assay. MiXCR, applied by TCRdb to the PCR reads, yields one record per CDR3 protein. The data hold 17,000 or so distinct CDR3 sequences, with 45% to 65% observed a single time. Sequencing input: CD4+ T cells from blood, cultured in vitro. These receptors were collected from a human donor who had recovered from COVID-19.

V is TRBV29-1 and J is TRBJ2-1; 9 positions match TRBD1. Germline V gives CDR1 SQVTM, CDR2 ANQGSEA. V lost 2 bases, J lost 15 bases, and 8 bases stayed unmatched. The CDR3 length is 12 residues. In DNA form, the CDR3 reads TGCAGCGTTGAAAAGTGGGGACAGGGACGGTTCTTC. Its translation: CSVEKWGQGRFF.

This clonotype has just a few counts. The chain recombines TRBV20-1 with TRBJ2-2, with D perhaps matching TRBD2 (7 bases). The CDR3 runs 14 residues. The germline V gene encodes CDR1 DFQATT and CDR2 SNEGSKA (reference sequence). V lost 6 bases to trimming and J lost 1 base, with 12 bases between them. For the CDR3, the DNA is TGCAGTGCCCTGGGGGGGCTGAACACCGGGGAGCTGTTTTTT. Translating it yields CSALGGLNTGELFF.

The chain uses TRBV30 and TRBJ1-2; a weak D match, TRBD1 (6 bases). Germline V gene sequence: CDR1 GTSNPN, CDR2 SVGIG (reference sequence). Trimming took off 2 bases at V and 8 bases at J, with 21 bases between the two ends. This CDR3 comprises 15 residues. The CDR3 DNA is TGTGCCTGGAGTACCCACGGGGGGGGCTTGTTGGGCTACACCTTC. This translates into CAWSTHGGGLLGYTF. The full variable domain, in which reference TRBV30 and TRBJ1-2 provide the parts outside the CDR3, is SQTIHQWPATLVQPVGSPLSLECTVEGTSNPNLYWYRQAAGRGLQLLFYSVGIGQISSEVPQNLSASRPQDRQFILSSKKLLLSDSGFYLCAWSTHGGGLLGYTFGSGTRLTVV.

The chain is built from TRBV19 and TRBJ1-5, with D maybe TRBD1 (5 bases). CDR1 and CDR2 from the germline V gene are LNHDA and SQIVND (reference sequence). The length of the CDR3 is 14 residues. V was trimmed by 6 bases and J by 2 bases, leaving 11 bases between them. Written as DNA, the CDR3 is TGTGCCAGTAGCCCGGTGGGGGGCAATCAGCCCCAGCATTTT. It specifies CASSPVGGNQPQHF.

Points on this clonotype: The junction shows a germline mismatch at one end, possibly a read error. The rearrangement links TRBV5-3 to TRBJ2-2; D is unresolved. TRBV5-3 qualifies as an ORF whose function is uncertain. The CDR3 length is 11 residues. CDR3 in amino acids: CASSLSGELFF. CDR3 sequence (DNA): TGTGCCAGCAGCTTGTCCGGGGAGCTGTTTTTT.

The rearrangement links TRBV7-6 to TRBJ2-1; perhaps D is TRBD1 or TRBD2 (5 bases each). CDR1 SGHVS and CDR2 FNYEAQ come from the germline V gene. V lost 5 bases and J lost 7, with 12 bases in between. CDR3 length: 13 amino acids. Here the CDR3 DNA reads TGTGCCAGCAGCCGGGGCCCGACTAATGAGCAGTTCTTC. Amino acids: CASSRGPTNEQFF.

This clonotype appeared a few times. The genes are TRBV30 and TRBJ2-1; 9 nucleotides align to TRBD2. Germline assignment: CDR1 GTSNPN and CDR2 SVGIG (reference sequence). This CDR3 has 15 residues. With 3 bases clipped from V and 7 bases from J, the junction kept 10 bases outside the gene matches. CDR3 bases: TGTGCCTGGAGAAGAGTAGCGGGAGCTGGGAATGAGCAGTTCTTC. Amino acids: CAWRRVAGAGNEQFF.

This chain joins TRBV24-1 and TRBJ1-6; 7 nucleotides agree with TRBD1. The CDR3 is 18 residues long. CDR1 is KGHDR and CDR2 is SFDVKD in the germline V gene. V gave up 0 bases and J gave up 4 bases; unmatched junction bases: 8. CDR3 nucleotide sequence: TGTGCCACCAGTGATTTGCAGGGGGGGCGGGCGTATAATTCACCCCTCCACTTT. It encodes CATSDLQGGRAYNSPLHF.

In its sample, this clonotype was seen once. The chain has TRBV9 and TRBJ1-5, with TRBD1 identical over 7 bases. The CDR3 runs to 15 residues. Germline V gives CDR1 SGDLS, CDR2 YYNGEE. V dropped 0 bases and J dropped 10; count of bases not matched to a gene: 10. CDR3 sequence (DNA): TGTGCCAGCAGCGTAGGACAGGGTGACCCCGAACCCCAGCATTTT. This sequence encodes CASSVGQGDPEPQHF. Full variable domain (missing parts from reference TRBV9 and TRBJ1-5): DSGVTQTPKHLITATGQRVTLRCSPRSGDLSVYWYQQSLDQGLQFLIQYYNGEERAKGNILERFSAQQFPDLHSELNLSSLELGDSALYFCASSVGQGDPEPQHFGDGTRLSIL.

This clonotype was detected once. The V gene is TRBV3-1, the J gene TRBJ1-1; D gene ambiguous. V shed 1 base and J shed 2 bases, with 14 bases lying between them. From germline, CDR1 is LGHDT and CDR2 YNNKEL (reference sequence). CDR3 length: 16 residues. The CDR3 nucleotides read TGTGCCAGCAGCCAAGTAGGTGGTATCGTCAACACTGAAGCTTTCTTT. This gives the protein CASSQVGGIVNTEAFF.

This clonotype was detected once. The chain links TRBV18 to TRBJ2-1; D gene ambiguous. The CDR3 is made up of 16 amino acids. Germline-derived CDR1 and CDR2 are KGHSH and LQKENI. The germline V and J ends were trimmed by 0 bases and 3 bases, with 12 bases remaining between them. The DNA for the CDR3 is TGTGCCAGCTCACCACCGACTGCGTTGGGCTACAATGAGCAGTTCTTC. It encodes CASSPPTALGYNEQFF.

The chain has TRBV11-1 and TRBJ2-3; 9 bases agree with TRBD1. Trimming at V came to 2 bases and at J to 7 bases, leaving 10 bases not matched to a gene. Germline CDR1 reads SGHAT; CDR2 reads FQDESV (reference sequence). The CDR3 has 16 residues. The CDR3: CASSLPRDRVSNTQYF. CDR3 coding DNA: TGTGCCAGCAGCTTACCCCGGGACAGGGTCTCAAATACGCAGTATTTT.

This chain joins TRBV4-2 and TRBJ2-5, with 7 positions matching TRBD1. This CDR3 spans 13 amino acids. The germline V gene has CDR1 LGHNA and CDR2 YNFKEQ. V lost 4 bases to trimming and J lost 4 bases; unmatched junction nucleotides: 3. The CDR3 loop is CASSPHRGETQYF. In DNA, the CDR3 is TGTGCCAGCAGCCCTCACAGGGGAGAGACCCAGTACTTC.

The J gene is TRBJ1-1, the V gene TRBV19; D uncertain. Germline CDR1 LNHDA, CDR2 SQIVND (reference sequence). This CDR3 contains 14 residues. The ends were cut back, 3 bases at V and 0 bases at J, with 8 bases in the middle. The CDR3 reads CASSMEGMNTEAFF. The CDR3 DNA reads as TGTGCCAGTAGTATGGAGGGTATGAACACTGAAGCTTTCTTT.

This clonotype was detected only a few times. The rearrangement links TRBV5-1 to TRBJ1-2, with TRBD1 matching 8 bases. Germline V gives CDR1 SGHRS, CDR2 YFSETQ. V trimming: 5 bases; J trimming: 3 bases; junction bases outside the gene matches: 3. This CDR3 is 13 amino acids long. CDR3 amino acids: CASRPTGDYGYTF. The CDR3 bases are TGCGCCAGCAGACCGACAGGGGACTATGGCTACACCTTC.

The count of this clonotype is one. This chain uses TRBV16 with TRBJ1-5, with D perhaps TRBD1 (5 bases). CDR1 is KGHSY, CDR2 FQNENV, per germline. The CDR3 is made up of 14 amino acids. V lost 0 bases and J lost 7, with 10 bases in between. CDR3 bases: TGTGCCAGCAGCCAATCCTTGGGGGAACAGCCCCAGCATTTT. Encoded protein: CASSQSLGEQPQHF.

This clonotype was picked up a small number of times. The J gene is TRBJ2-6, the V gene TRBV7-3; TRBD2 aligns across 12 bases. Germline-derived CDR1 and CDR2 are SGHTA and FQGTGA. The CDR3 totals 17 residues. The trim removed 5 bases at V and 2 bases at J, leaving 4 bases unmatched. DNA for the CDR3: TGTGCCAGCAGCCCCGGACTAGCGGGAACTGGGGCCAACGTCCTGACTTTC. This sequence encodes CASSPGLAGTGANVLTF.

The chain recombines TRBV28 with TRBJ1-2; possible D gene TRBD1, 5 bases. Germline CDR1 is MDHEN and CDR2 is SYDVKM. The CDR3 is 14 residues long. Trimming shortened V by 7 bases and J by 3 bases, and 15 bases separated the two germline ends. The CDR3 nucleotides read TGTGCCAGCACCCCGCCGGGGCGACACTATGGCTACACCTTC. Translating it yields CASTPPGRHYGYTF.

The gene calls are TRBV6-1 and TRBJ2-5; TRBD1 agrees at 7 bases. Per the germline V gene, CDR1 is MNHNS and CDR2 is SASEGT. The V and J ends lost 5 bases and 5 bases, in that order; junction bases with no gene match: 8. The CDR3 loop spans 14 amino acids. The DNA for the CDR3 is TGTGCCAGCAGTCCCCTGACAGGGATCGAGACCCAGTACTTC. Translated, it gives CASSPLTGIETQYF.

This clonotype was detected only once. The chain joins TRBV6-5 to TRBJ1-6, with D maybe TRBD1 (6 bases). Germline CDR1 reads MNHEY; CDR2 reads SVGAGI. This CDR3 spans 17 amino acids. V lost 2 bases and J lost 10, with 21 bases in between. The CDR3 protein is CASSYATGIAVESPLHF. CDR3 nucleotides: TGTGCCAGCAGTTACGCCACAGGGATCGCAGTTGAATCACCCCTCCACTTT.